Listed below are T cell receptor beta chains from one sample, sequenced in a study of blood T cell repertoires in COVID-19. Sequencing used immunoSEQ multiplex PCR; TCRdb keeps in-frame clones, though not all of them. The sample yields about 92,000 clones, 70% to 90% seen once. The sample comprised peripheral blood. The receptors were sampled from a woman in her fifties or sixties with COVID-19, enrolled during active disease. Both conserved end residues are part of each CDR3. Rows may omit the clone size; those that give it use once, few, many or a size class.

size	V	J	CDR3
once	TRBV4-3	TRBJ1-2	CASSQVQQGRGYTF
-	TRBV5-4	TRBJ1-1	CASSSGRAGGEAFF
-	TRBV27	TRBJ2-7	CASSLSGRAYEQYF
-	TRBV5-1	TRBJ2-5	CASTSRGARETQYF
-	TRBV6-2/TRBV6-3	TRBJ2-7	CASSRRTGKTYEQYF
-	TRBV19	TRBJ1-6	CATTRGHDLDSPLHF
-	TRBV30	TRBJ1-1	CAWSRDRGVGAFF
-	TRBV30	TRBJ2-3	CAWTPGTGPDTQYF
-	TRBV5-1	TRBJ2-1	CASSLRGTGARDEQFF
-	TRBV19	TRBJ1-5	CATSDRVFQPQHF
-	TRBV30	TRBJ2-7	CAWAKWGRPRSSADEQYF
-	TRBV9	TRBJ2-5	CASSDSGGSQETQYF
-	TRBV3-1/TRBV3-2	TRBJ2-3	CASSQRGLAGGITQYF
-	TRBV12-5	TRBJ2-1	CASGLSLLLAGGLNEQFF
-	TRBV7-2	TRBJ1-4	CASSLYRAPNEKLFF
-	TRBV7-2	TRBJ2-5	CASSVEVMETQYF
-	TRBV7-2	TRBJ1-1	CASSFTGGLLTEAFF
-	TRBV7-2	TRBJ2-7	CASSSTPGLAGGRNEQYF
-	TRBV5-4	TRBJ2-7	CASSLPGVYPGEQYF
-	TRBV7-3	TRBJ2-1	CASSTGPRDEQFF
-	TRBV7-9	TRBJ1-4	CASSLTDGGEKLFF
once	TRBV5-1	TRBJ1-1	CASSGGAEGPNTEAFF
few	TRBV21-1	TRBJ1-3	CASSKVLTVSGNTIYF
-	TRBV3-1/TRBV3-2	TRBJ2-2	CASSQAGATGELFF
-	TRBV4-3	TRBJ2-7	CASSRGYQGGRAYEQYF
-	TRBV7-2	TRBJ1-2	CASSLMTGHGDYGYTF
-	TRBV6-5	TRBJ2-7	CASSYSWPTYEQYF
-	TRBV5-1	TRBJ2-5	CASLEGQGPQETQYF
-	TRBV7-9	TRBJ1-1	CASSLGGRMNTEAFF
-	TRBV7-2	TRBJ1-1	CASSLGFLGNTEAFF
-	TRBV7-9	TRBJ1-1	CASSLVITGIGVAFF
once	TRBV3-1/TRBV3-2	TRBJ2-7	CASSPAWTGQYEQYF
-	TRBV10-3	TRBJ2-3	CAIRQGRRDTDTQYF
once	TRBV30	TRBJ1-1	CAWSVVSGTEAFF
-	TRBV16	TRBJ2-2	CASSQGGGAGELFF
-	TRBV6-5	TRBJ1-1	CASTRAGVETEAFF
-	TRBV19	TRBJ2-7	CASSRTSLLPEQYF
-	TRBV19	TRBJ1-2	CASSIYEGVNGYTF
-	TRBV10-2	TRBJ2-3	CASSGTGIDTQYF
few	TRBV6-5	TRBJ2-1	CASSYGLDEQFF
-	TRBV12-3/TRBV12-4	TRBJ2-7	CASSGTGVYEQYF
-	TRBV12-5	TRBJ1-1	CASGSQDIEAFF
-	TRBV6-2/TRBV6-3	TRBJ1-1	CASSSQGFEAFF
-	TRBV2	TRBJ1-2	CASSGGRGWNYGYTF
-	TRBV20-1	TRBJ1-3	CSASPFPGSSGNTIYF
-	TRBV6-5	TRBJ2-2	CASSYARHRWTGELFF
-	TRBV6-6	TRBJ1-3	CASSQDGQGSGNTIYF
-	TRBV18	TRBJ2-7	CASSPIPAGPSSYEQYF
-	TRBV4-3	TRBJ2-1	CASSQEEGAFEQFF
once	TRBV4-2	TRBJ2-7	CASKPSYGGAEYEQYF
-	TRBV7-3	TRBJ1-6	CASSSGQGNSPLHF
-	TRBV7-3	TRBJ2-1	CASSPTGTAYNEQFF